The 14 T cell receptor beta chains listed next were all sequenced from one sample in a study of beta chain features in type 1 diabetes. Every isolated RNA sample was fully reverse transcribed, so sequencing captured expressed TCRB transcripts. Generated by immunoSEQ multiplex PCR, the TCRdb table keeps only in-frame clones and is missing some. Seen here are some 900,000 clones, 15% to 20% observed once, and the top ten hold around 0.02%. Sequencing input: naive CD4+ T cells from blood. Receptors originate from a young woman in good health.

As concerns this clone: Other DNA sequences in the sample encode the same CDR3. The rearrangement joins TRBV5-4 to TRBJ2-3, with D perhaps TRBD2 (5 bases). This CDR3 has 13 residues. V lost 5 bases to trimming and J lost 1 base, with 8 bases between them. CDR1 SGHNT and CDR2 YYREEE come from the germline V gene (reference sequence). This CDR3 is CASSFSGTDTQYF. The CDR3 bases are TGTGCCAGCAGTTTTAGCGGCACAGATACGCAGTATTTT.

The chain joins TRBV18 to TRBJ1-1; the match to TRBD1 covers 9 bases. Trimming removed 0 bases from V and 3 bases from J; junction bases left unmatched: 5. Per germline, CDR1 KGHSH and CDR2 LQKENI. The CDR3 has 16 residues. CDR3 sequence (DNA): TGTGCCAGCTCACCACCTAACAGGGGGCGGGACACTGAAGCTTTCTTT. Translating gives CASSPPNRGRDTEAFF.

This clone has just a few counts. Other DNA sequences from this sample encode an identical CDR3 as well. The chain uses TRBV20-1 and TRBJ2-5; no reliable D call. This CDR3 has 10 amino acids. CDR1 DFQATT and CDR2 SNEGSKA come from the germline V gene (reference sequence). V lost 5 bases to trimming and J lost 3 bases, with 4 bases between them. CDR3 sequence (DNA): TGCAGTGCTCTGGAAGAGACCCAGTACTTC. Translated: CSALEETQYF.

This clone was seen a handful of times. The chain employs TRBV6-1 and TRBJ2-7; tentatively, D is TRBD1 (6 bases). The CDR3 covers 13 residues. V gave up 10 bases and J gave up 3 bases, with 16 bases separating them. Germline V gene lookup returns CDR1 MNHNS and CDR2 SASEGT. CDR3 loop: CATLRTEYYEQYF. In DNA, the CDR3 is TGTGCCACCCTGAGGACAGAATACTACGAGCAGTACTTC.

J is TRBJ1-5 and V is TRBV6-6; D possibly corresponds to TRBD1 (5 bases). There are 14 residues in the CDR3. V dropped 4 bases and J dropped 4 bases, with 11 bases sitting between them. Germline CDR1 reads MNHNY; CDR2 reads SVGAGI (reference sequence). In nucleotides, the CDR3 is TGTGCCAGCAGTTTAACAGGTGGAAATCAGCCCCAGCATTTT. Protein: CASSLTGGNQPQHF.

This clone has more than one count but fewer than ten. One junction end disagrees with the germline gene, perhaps due to a read error. The V gene is TRBV25-1, the J gene TRBJ1-1, with 7 bases that match TRBD1. This CDR3 is 16 amino acids long. Germline loops: CDR1 MGHDK, CDR2 SYGVNS. CDR3 protein: CGSSGGGLSLWTEAFF. CDR3 coding DNA: TGTGGCAGCAGTGGAGGGGGCCTCTCATTATGGACTGAAGCTTTCTTT.

This clone was observed a handful of times. V gene TRBV7-9 combines with J gene TRBJ2-5, with TRBD2 matching over 8 bases. V shed 6 bases, J shed 5 bases, and the junction held 11 bases outside the gene matches. CDR1 is SEHNR and CDR2 is FQNEAQ in the germline V gene (reference sequence). The length of the CDR3 is 15 residues. The CDR3 region has the DNA TGTGCCAGCAGTGAAGGCGGCGGGAGGATGGAGACCCAGTACTTC. Translation: CASSEGGGRMETQYF.

V is TRBV5-1 and J is TRBJ1-1; D is ambiguous. The ends were cut back, 0 bases at V and 4 bases at J, with 19 bases in the middle. The germline CDR1 and CDR2 sequences are SGHRS and YFSETQ. The CDR3 runs 17 residues. CDR3 coding DNA: TGCGCCAGCAGCTTGGCCGGAGGAGGGTCGGTTGGCACTGAAGCTTTCTTT. As protein: CASSLAGGGSVGTEAFF.

This clone was counted between two and nine times. This chain joins TRBV7-2 and TRBJ1-1, with 10 bases identical to TRBD1. The trim removed 1 base at V and 0 bases at J, leaving 5 bases unmatched. Per the germline V gene, CDR1 is SGHTA and CDR2 is FQGNSA. The CDR3 is 17 amino acids. The CDR3 protein is CASSLVGQGRLNTEAFF. The CDR3 DNA follows: TGTGCCAGCAGCTTAGTGGGACAGGGGCGTTTGAACACTGAAGCTTTCTTT.

The chain joins TRBV2 to TRBJ2-5, with 9 bases identical to TRBD1. CDR1 and CDR2 (germline): SNHLY, FYNNEI. After removal of 6 bases from V and 5 bases from J, the junction contained 10 bases not matched to a gene. The CDR3 length is 15 residues. CDR3 sequence (DNA): TGTGCCAGCAGCGGACCAGACAGGGGGAGTGAGACCCAGTACTTC. Translated, it gives CASSGPDRGSETQYF. The full variable domain, with the rest looked up from reference TRBV2 and TRBJ2-5, is EPEVTQTPSHQVTQMGQEVILRCVPISNHLYFYWYRQILGQKVEFLVSFYNNEISEKSEIFDDQFSVERPDGSNFTLKIRSTKLEDSAMYFCASSGPDRGSETQYFGPGTRLLVL.

This rearrangement joins TRBV5-1 to TRBJ2-3; 10 bases map to TRBD2. Trimming at V came to 4 bases and at J to 2 bases, leaving 4 bases not matched to a gene. CDR1 SGHRS and CDR2 YFSETQ come from the germline V gene. The CDR3 spans 15 residues. The DNA of the CDR3 is TGCGCCAGCAGCGTAAGCGGGAGGGCCACAGATACGCAGTATTTT. The encoded protein is CASSVSGRATDTQYF.

About this clone itself: A read error may produce the germline difference seen at one junction end. The genes are TRBV6-1 and TRBJ2-3, with 8 bases aligning to TRBD2. Germline V gene data show CDR1 as MNHNS and CDR2 as SASEGT. CDR3 length: 16 amino acids. The CDR3 nucleotides are TGTGCCATCAGTGAGGCATGGCAGCGGGAGACAGATACGCAGTATTTT. It is translated as CAISEAWQRETDTQYF.

This chain links TRBV5-4 with TRBJ2-6, with D tentatively TRBD2 (6 bases). V lost 0 bases, J lost 0 bases, and 13 bases lay in between. This CDR3 has 18 amino acids. The germline CDR1 and CDR2 sequences are SGHNT and YYREEE (reference sequence). The CDR3 nucleotides read TGTGCCAGCAGCTTGGGCGCGGGGCTGGCCTCTGGGGCCAACGTCCTGACTTTC. Translating it yields CASSLGAGLASGANVLTF.

This chain uses TRBV27 with TRBJ2-5; D possibly corresponds to TRBD2 (7 bases). V was pared by 8 bases and J by 1 base, with 11 bases between. CDR1 and CDR2 (germline): MNHEY, SMNVEV (reference sequence). This CDR3 has 13 residues. CDR3 in amino acids: CASARGAQETQYF. The CDR3 DNA follows: TGTGCCAGCGCCCGGGGGGCCCAAGAGACCCAGTACTTC.